The entry below describes one TCR beta chain. Antigen unknown. Data came from immunoSEQ multiplex PCR; TCRdb stores just in-frame clones and leaves some out. The data hold around 23,000 clones, with 79% observed a single time. This entry is derived from a study of STAT5B mutations in CD4+ large granular lymphocyte leukemia. Findings and caveats of the study: Patient CD4-sorted repertoires looked more clonal than healthy CD4+ repertoires, even without putative leukemic clones.

The clonotype originates from a human donor in good health. Sequenced: CD4+ T cells from blood buffy coats.

CDR3 DNA sequence: TGTGCCATCCTCTCATCGACAGGGACCAACACCGGGGAGCTGTTTTTT. This translates into CAILSSTGTNTGELFF. The rearrangement links TRBV10-3 to TRBJ2-2; 7 bases map to TRBD1. The V segment lost 8 bases and the J segment 2 bases; nucleotides outside the gene matches: 11. This CDR3 has 16 residues. The V gene's germline CDR1 is ENHRY and CDR2 SYGVKD.